This T cell receptor beta chain was observed in a study of cytomegalovirus exposure and HLA in healthy donors. In nominal health when sampled, donors likely had unrecorded immune exposures nonetheless. It was with 60 Vbeta and 13 Jbeta primers that the PCR ran. Profiling relied on immunoSEQ multiplex PCR, and the TCRdb table lists in-frame clones only, not all of them. Of roughly 130,000 clones detected, 80% appear once; the ten largest clones hold 1%. The CDR3 sequence is 14 residues long. V was trimmed by 3 bases and J by 5 bases, leaving 13 bases between them. Germline V lookup: CDR1 KGHSH, CDR2 LQKENI. Concerning this clone: Its specificity is not known.

Points from the study as a whole: Certain sequence variants were highly shared and formed a cluster, and this cluster was likely a sequencing artifact.

Sequenced sample: PBMCs. This chain joins TRBV18 and TRBJ1-2; D is possibly TRBD1 (6 bases). The receptor's source is a man aged 40-55 years in good health and CMV-seronegative. In DNA, the CDR3 is TGTGCCAGCTCACCCGAGGGGGTTGGGTATGGCTACACCTTC. Translating gives CASSPEGVGYGYTF.